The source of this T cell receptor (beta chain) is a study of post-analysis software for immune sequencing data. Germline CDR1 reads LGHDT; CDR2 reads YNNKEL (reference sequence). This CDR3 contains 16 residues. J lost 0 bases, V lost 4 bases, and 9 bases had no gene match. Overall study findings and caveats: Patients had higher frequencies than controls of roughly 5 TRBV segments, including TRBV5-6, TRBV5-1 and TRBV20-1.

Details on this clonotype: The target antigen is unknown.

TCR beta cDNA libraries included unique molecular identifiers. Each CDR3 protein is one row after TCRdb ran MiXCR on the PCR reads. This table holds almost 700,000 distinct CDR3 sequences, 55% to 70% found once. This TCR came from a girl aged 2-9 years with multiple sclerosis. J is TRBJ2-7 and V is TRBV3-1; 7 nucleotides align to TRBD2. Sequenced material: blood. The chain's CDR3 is CASSPSGGRNSYEQYF. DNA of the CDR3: TGTGCCAGCAGCCCCTCGGGCGGGAGAAACTCCTACGAGCAGTACTTC.